The 21 T cell receptor beta chains presented below share a single source sample, sequenced in a study of cytomegalovirus exposure and HLA in healthy donors (dated by TCRdb to about 2017). Library construction relied on the immunoSEQ multiplex PCR assay. For the multiplex PCR, a mixture combining 60 forward primers for TCR Vbeta segments and 13 reverse primers for TCR Jbeta segments was used. Not all clones reach the TCRdb copy of this immuneACCESS table, which keeps in-frame sequences only. Checked studies attribute under half of the gap to unresolved V genes and leave the rest unexplained. The sample yields 150,000 or so clones; around 78% were counted once. About 0.8% of the sample belongs to the ten largest clones. Sequencing was performed on PBMCs. The receptors here all came from a female donor in good health and CMV-seronegative.

The V and J genes are TRBV5-1 and TRBJ2-2; D not resolved. Germline V gives CDR1 SGHRS, CDR2 YFSETQ. This CDR3 is built from 15 residues. Trimming stripped 3 bases from V and 0 bases from J, with 9 bases between. The CDR3 is CASSSQLANTGELFF. The CDR3 DNA sequence: TGCGCCAGCAGCTCCCAGTTGGCGAACACCGGGGAGCTGTTTTTT.

This clone was seen a handful of times. The V call is TRBV28, the J call TRBJ1-2; the D gene is possibly TRBD1 (5 bases). The germline V gene has CDR1 MDHEN and CDR2 SYDVKM. The CDR3 contains 13 residues. V was clipped by 3 bases and J by 10 bases, with 15 bases between them. CDR3: CASSFWDSRTYTF. The CDR3 bases are TGTGCCAGCAGTTTCTGGGACTCACGGACCTACACCTTC.

This clone occurred once. The chain has TRBV4-1 and TRBJ1-5, with D possibly matching TRBD1 (5 bases). Trimming removed 0 bases from V and 7 bases from J, with 10 bases in between. Germline loops: CDR1 MGHRA, CDR2 YSYEKL. This CDR3 has 14 amino acids. The CDR3 region is CASSQDYGGQPQHF. Written as DNA, the CDR3 is TGCGCCAGCAGCCAAGATTACGGGGGACAGCCCCAGCATTTT.

This chain links TRBV7-3 with TRBJ2-3, with TRBD2 identical over 10 bases. The length of the CDR3 is 15 residues. V was clipped by 1 base and J by 7 bases; unmatched bases: 5. Per germline, CDR1 SGHTA and CDR2 FQGTGA. CDR3 loop: CASSLSDSGGYTQYF. In DNA, the CDR3 is TGTGCCAGCAGCTTAAGTGATAGCGGGGGGTATACGCAGTATTTT. The full variable domain, with the rest looked up from reference TRBV7-3 and TRBJ2-3, is GAGVSQTPSNKVTEKGKYVELRCDPISGHTALYWYRQSLGQGPEFLIYFQGTGAADDSGLPNDRFFAVRPEGSVSTLKIQRTERGDSAVYLCASSLSDSGGYTQYFGPGTRLTVL.

The gene calls are TRBV2 and TRBJ1-4; 8 positions match TRBD1. This CDR3 comprises 14 residues. Germline V gives CDR1 SNHLY, CDR2 FYNNEI. V was clipped by 5 bases and J by 3 bases; unmatched bases: 2. The CDR3 sequence is CASSRTGSNEKLFF. CDR3 in DNA: TGTGCCAGCAGTCGGACAGGGTCTAATGAAAAACTGTTTTTT. Using reference TRBV2 and TRBJ1-4 for the parts outside the CDR3, the full variable domain is EPEVTQTPSHQVTQMGQEVILRCVPISNHLYFYWYRQILGQKVEFLVSFYNNEISEKSEIFDDQFSVERPDGSNFTLKIRSTKLEDSAMYFCASSRTGSNEKLFFGSGTQLSVL.

J is TRBJ2-7 and V is TRBV5-1, with a possible D match to TRBD2 (7 bases). Trimming shortened V by 2 bases and J by 4 bases, and 16 bases separated the two germline ends. This CDR3 spans 15 amino acids. CDR1 and CDR2 (germline): SGHRS, YFSETQ. CDR3 region: CASSFTRGAGYEQYF. The CDR3 coding sequence is TGCGCCAGCAGCTTTACTCGGGGGGCCGGGTACGAGCAGTACTTC.

The chain links TRBV6-5 to TRBJ1-2, with D hard to call. The germline CDR1 and CDR2 sequences are MNHEY and SVGAGI. CDR3 length: 15 residues. V was trimmed by 6 bases and J by 2 bases, leaving 16 bases between them. The CDR3 bases are TGTGCCAGCAGAAACCTAGAAGTCGGGAACTATGGCTACACCTTC. Translating gives CASRNLEVGNYGYTF.

The chain uses TRBV7-2 and TRBJ2-3, with a possible D match to TRBD1 (7 bases). Germline V gene lookup returns CDR1 SGHTA and CDR2 FQGNSA. V was clipped by 5 bases and J by 9 bases, with 15 bases between them. This CDR3 is built from 13 residues. CDR3 sequence reads: CASSASRGDTQYF. CDR3 DNA sequence: TGTGCCAGCAGCGCCAGCAGGGGGGACACGCAGTATTTT.

The V and J genes are TRBV5-1 and TRBJ1-2; 9 bases align to TRBD1. The germline V gene has CDR1 SGHRS and CDR2 YFSETQ. This CDR3 comprises 16 residues. J gave up 2 bases and V 4 bases, and 9 bases lay outside the gene matches. The CDR3 nucleotides are TGCGCCAGCAGCCCAGATTTCGGGACAGGGAACTATGGCTACACCTTC. Its protein is CASSPDFGTGNYGYTF.

This chain links TRBV4-2 with TRBJ1-6; 7 bases are shared with TRBD1. Germline CDR1 LGHNA, CDR2 YNFKEQ. V dropped 2 bases and J dropped 3; count of bases not matched to a gene: 4. CDR3 length: 16 residues. The CDR3 DNA reads TGTGCCAGCAGCCAAACAGGACAGGACTATAATTCACCCCTCCACTTT. Encoded protein: CASSQTGQDYNSPLHF.

The chain couples TRBV2 to TRBJ2-1, with unresolved D. Trimming removed 7 bases from V and 7 bases from J, with 8 bases in between. This CDR3 comprises 11 residues. Germline V lookup: CDR1 SNHLY, CDR2 FYNNEI. CDR3 DNA: TGTGCCAGCATGCAGGTGAATGAGCAGTTCTTC. It codes for CASMQVNEQFF. The full variable domain, completed using reference TRBV2 and TRBJ2-1, is EPEVTQTPSHQVTQMGQEVILRCVPISNHLYFYWYRQILGQKVEFLVSFYNNEISEKSEIFDDQFSVERPDGSNFTLKIRSTKLEDSAMYFCASMQVNEQFFGPGTRLTVL.

This clone was seen a single time. The chain combines TRBV5-4 with TRBJ2-7; 7 nucleotides agree with TRBD2. Germline CDR1 is SGHNT and CDR2 is YYREEE (reference sequence). The CDR3 contains 15 residues. Trimming at V came to 0 bases and at J to 0 bases, leaving 3 bases not matched to a gene. This chain's CDR3 is CASSLEAGSSYEQYF. The CDR3 DNA reads as TGTGCCAGCAGCTTGGAAGCGGGGAGCTCCTACGAGCAGTACTTC. Looking up the rest from reference TRBV5-4 and TRBJ2-7 gives the full variable domain: ETGVTQSPTHLIKTRGQQVTLRCSSQSGHNTVSWYQQALGQGPQFIFQYYREEENGRGNFPPRFSGLQFPNYSSELNVNALELDDSALYLCASSLEAGSSYEQYFGPGTRLTVT.

The V call is TRBV6-5, the J call TRBJ1-2; tentative D call: TRBD1 (5 bases). The CDR3 has 14 residues. CDR1 is MNHEY, CDR2 SVGAGI, per germline. The germline V and J ends were trimmed by 2 bases and 1 base, with 8 bases remaining between them. DNA for the CDR3: TGTGCCAGCAGTTACGGGGGAGGTAACTATGGCTACACCTTC. Residues: CASSYGGGNYGYTF.

DNA of the CDR3: TGTGCCAGCGTCTTACTTGGTACTGAAGCTTTCTTT. It encodes CASVLLGTEAFF. V and J are TRBV28 and TRBJ1-1; no firm D call. This CDR3 spans 12 amino acids. V lost 8 bases and J 5 bases, leaving 12 bases between the germline ends. Germline loops: CDR1 MDHEN, CDR2 SYDVKM.

This sequence joins TRBV27 and TRBJ2-3, with 10 bases that match TRBD2. CDR3 length: 14 residues. The germline gives CDR1 MNHEY, CDR2 SMNVEV (reference sequence). With 5 bases clipped from V and 6 bases from J, the junction kept 5 bases outside the gene matches. DNA of the CDR3: TGTGCCAGCAGTGGACTAGCGGCCCGCGATACGCAGTATTTT. Protein sequence: CASSGLAARDTQYF.

The rearrangement joins TRBV6-5 to TRBJ2-1, with 8 bases identical to TRBD1. This CDR3 comprises 15 residues. Germline V gene data show CDR1 as MNHEY and CDR2 as SVGAGI. Trimming removed 6 bases from V and 6 bases from J; junction bases left unmatched: 10. The CDR3 region is CASRAGTGWGNEQFF. The CDR3 nucleotides are TGTGCCAGCAGGGCAGGGACAGGTTGGGGCAATGAGCAGTTCTTC.

There are a few counts of this clone. This chain connects TRBV6-5 to TRBJ2-5; D unresolved. This CDR3 comprises 11 residues. The germline gives CDR1 MNHEY, CDR2 SVGAGI. Trimming cost V 6 bases and J 3 bases, with 5 bases left between them. This CDR3 is CASRRKETQYF. CDR3 nucleotides: TGTGCCAGCAGGAGAAAAGAGACCCAGTACTTC.

The chain has TRBV15 and TRBJ2-1; 8 positions match TRBD2. The CDR3 covers 18 residues. Germline V lookup: CDR1 LNHNV, CDR2 YYDKDF (reference sequence). V lost 0 bases and J lost 7; bases outside the gene matches: 14. The CDR3 DNA sequence: TGTGCCACCAGCAGAGAAATTTCAGCGGGGGATCCGGGAAATGAGCAGTTCTTC. It translates to CATSREISAGDPGNEQFF. The entire variable domain, with the rest obtained from reference TRBV15 and TRBJ2-1, is as follows: DAMVIQNPRYQVTQFGKPVTLSCSQTLNHNVMYWYQQKSSQAPKLLFHYYDKDFNNEADTPDNFQSRRPNTSFCFLDIRSPGLGDTAMYLCATSREISAGDPGNEQFFGPGTRLTVL.

The chain couples TRBV9 to TRBJ2-3; 11 positions agree with TRBD2. Looked up from germline, CDR1 is SGDLS and CDR2 is YYNGEE. The CDR3 consists of 16 residues. V shed 2 bases, J shed 5 bases, and the junction held 7 bases outside the gene matches. The CDR3: CASSVGVAGGQDTQYF. In nucleotides, the CDR3 is TGTGCCAGCAGCGTTGGGGTAGCGGGGGGGCAAGATACGCAGTATTTT. Full variable domain (outside the CDR3, taken from reference TRBV9 and TRBJ2-3): DSGVTQTPKHLITATGQRVTLRCSPRSGDLSVYWYQQSLDQGLQFLIQYYNGEERAKGNILERFSAQQFPDLHSELNLSSLELGDSALYFCASSVGVAGGQDTQYFGPGTRLTVL.

In its sample, this clone was seen once. An end of the junction does not agree with germline; a read error may underlie this. The J gene is TRBJ2-3, the V gene TRBV20-1, with TRBD2 as a possible D gene (6 bases). This CDR3 has 11 amino acids. From germline, CDR1 is DFQATT and CDR2 SNEGSKA (reference sequence). The CDR3 protein is CSARTRDWFSF. The DNA for the CDR3 is TGCAGTGCTAGGACCCGGGACTGGTTCTCTTTT.

This clone showed up just a few times. The chain has TRBV5-5 and TRBJ1-3, with D maybe TRBD1 (6 bases). V lost 4 bases and J lost 0, with 14 bases in between. Germline CDR1 reads SGHKS; CDR2 reads YYEKEE (reference sequence). The CDR3 spans 16 residues. The CDR3 bases are TGTGCCAGCAGCGCGGACAGCTATTACTCTGGAAACACCATATATTTT. Its translation: CASSADSYYSGNTIYF.